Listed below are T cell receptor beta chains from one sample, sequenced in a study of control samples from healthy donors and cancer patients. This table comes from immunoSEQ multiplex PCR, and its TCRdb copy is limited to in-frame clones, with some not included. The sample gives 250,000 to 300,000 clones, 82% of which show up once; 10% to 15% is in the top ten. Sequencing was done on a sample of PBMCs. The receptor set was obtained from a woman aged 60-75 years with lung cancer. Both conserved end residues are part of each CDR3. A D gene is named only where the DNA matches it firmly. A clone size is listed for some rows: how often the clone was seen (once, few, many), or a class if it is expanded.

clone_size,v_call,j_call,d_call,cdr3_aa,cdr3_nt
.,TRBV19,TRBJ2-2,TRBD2,CASSRGLPANTGELFF,TGTGCCAGTAGTAGGGGACTACCAGCGAACACCGGGGAGCTGTTTTTT
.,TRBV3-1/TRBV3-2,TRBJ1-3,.,CASSFGSFSGNTIYF,TGTGCCAGCAGCTTCGGGTCATTCTCTGGAAACACCATATATTTT
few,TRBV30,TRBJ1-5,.,CAWSVGGSLQHF,TGTGCCTGGAGTGTGGGGGGATCTCTCCAGCATTTT
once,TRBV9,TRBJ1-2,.,CASTKGSGSYGYTF,TGTGCCAGCACCAAAGGTTCGGGTTCCTATGGCTACACCTTC
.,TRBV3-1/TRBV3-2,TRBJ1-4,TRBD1,CASSWATGGLNEKLFF,TGTGCCAGCAGCTGGGCAACAGGGGGCCTGAATGAAAAACTGTTTTTT
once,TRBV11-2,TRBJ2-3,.,CASSGLAGNTDTQYF,TGTGCCAGCAGCGGTTTAGCTGGAAACACAGATACGCAGTATTTT
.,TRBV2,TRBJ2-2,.,CASTPGNTGELFF,TGTGCCAGCACACCAGGGAACACCGGGGAGCTGTTTTTT
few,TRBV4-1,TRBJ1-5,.,CASSQDQGNSNQPQHF,TGCGCCAGCAGCCAAGATCAGGGCAACAGCAATCAGCCCCAGCATTTT
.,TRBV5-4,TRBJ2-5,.,CASSLRGSETQYF,TGTGCCAGCAGCCTTAGGGGTTCGGAGACCCAGTACTTC
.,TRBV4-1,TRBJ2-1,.,CASSQVKGAYNEQFF,TGCGCCAGCAGCCAAGTAAAGGGCGCCTACAATGAGCAGTTCTTC
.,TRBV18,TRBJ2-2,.,CASSPNRAPTGELFF,TGTGCCAGCTCACCAAACAGGGCCCCCACCGGGGAGCTGTTTTTT
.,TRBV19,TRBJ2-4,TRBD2,CASSIRSGRGLAKNIQYF,TGTGCCAGTAGTATTCGGAGCGGGAGGGGGCTAGCCAAAAACATTCAGTACTTC
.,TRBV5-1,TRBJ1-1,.,CASSLANTGGMNTEAFF,TGCGCCAGCAGCTTGGCCAATACAGGCGGCATGAACACTGAAGCTTTCTTT
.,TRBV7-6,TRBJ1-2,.,CASSLEAEPTYGYTF,TGTGCCAGCAGCTTAGAGGCAGAGCCTACCTATGGCTACACCTTC
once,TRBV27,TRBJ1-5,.,CASSLGGVRVWDQPQHF,TGTGCCAGCAGTTTAGGGGGAGTGAGGGTTTGGGATCAGCCCCAGCATTTT
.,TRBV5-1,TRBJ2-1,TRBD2,CASSLDGTSVANEQFF,TGCGCCAGCAGCTTAGACGGGACTAGCGTGGCTAATGAGCAGTTCTTC
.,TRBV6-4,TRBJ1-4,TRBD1,CASSGRGGTNEKLFF,TGTGCCAGCAGTGGCAGGGGGGGCACTAATGAAAAACTGTTTTTT
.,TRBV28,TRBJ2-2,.,CASSLRQRTNANTGELFF,TGTGCCAGCAGTTTAAGGCAGCGGACCAACGCGAACACCGGGGAGCTGTTTTTT
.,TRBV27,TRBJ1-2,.,CASSLIRGDFNYGYTF,TGTGCCAGCAGTTTAATTCGAGGGGACTTTAACTATGGCTACACCTTC
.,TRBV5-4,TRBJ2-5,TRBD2,CASSLDGGGARETQYF,TGTGCCAGCAGCTTGGATGGCGGGGGGGCCAGAGAGACCCAGTACTTC
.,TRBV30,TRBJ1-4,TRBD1,CAWTGGPNEKLFF,TGTGCCTGGACAGGGGGGCCTAATGAAAAACTGTTTTTT
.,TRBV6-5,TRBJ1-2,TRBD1,CASSTQGASYGYTF,TGTGCCAGCAGTACACAGGGGGCGTCCTATGGCTACACCTTC
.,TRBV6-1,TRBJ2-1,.,CASSEAQGVEQFF,TGTGCCAGCAGTGAAGCGCAAGGGGTTGAGCAGTTCTTC
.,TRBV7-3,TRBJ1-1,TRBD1,CASSYHAGDRASTFF,TGTGCCAGCAGCTACCACGCGGGAGACAGGGCTTCGACTTTCTTT
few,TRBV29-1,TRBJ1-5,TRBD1,CSGGQGVESNQPQHF,TGCAGCGGAGGACAGGGGGTCGAGAGCAATCAGCCCCAGCATTTT
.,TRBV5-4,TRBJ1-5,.,CASSLDDQPQHF,TGTGCCAGCAGCCTCGACGATCAGCCCCAGCATTTT
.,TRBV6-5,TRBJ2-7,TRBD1,CASDTGTGGNGQYF,TGTGCCAGCGATACCGGGACAGGGGGCAACGGGCAGTACTTC
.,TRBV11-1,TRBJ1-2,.,CASSPLGGLRGGYTF,TGTGCCAGCAGCCCCCTAGGCGGGCTTAGGGGCGGCTACACCTTC
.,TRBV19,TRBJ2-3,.,CASSIGGGGSTDTQYF,TGTGCCAGTAGTATCGGGGGAGGTGGTAGCACAGATACGCAGTATTTT
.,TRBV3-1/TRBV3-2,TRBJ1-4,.,CASSAAGSANEKLFF,TGTGCCAGCAGCGCAGCAGGCAGCGCTAATGAAAAACTGTTTTTT
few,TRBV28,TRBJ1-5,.,CASSFRPGPNQPQHF,TGTGCCAGCAGTTTCCGCCCAGGGCCTAATCAGCCCCAGCATTTT
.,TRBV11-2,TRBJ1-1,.,CASSFQTEAFF,TGTGCCAGCAGCTTTCAGACCGAAGCTTTCTTT
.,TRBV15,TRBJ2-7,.,CATSRAPPAYEQYF,TGTGCCACCAGCAGAGCCCCCCCGGCCTACGAGCAGTACTTC
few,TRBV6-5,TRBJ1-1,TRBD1,CASSYPGQGIAFF,TGTGCCAGCAGTTACCCGGGACAGGGAATAGCTTTCTTT
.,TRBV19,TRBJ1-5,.,CASRPGHFSNQPQHF,TGTGCCAGTAGACCCGGACACTTTAGCAATCAGCCCCAGCATTTT
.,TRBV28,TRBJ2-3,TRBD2,CASRSGGPDTQYF,TGTGCCAGCAGGAGCGGGGGTCCGGATACGCAGTATTTT
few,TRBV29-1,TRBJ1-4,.,CSVGVTTNEKLFF,TGCAGCGTTGGGGTTACAACTAATGAAAAACTGTTTTTT
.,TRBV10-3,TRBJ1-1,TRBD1,CAISEGQGFTEAFF,TGTGCCATCAGTGAGGGACAGGGTTTCACTGAAGCTTTCTTT
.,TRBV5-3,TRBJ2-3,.,CARSSSRDEERTDTQYF,TGTGCCAGAAGCTCCTCGAGGGACGAAGAAAGGACAGATACGCAGTATTTT
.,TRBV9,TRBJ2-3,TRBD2,CASTQTSGYTDTQYF,TGTGCCAGTACCCAAACTAGCGGATACACAGATACGCAGTATTTT
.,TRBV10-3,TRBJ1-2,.,CAMSTDPNYGYTF,TGTGCCATGTCGACGGACCCTAACTATGGCTACACCTTC
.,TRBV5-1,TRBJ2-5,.,CASSLSGPAETQYF,TGCGCCAGCAGCCTATCAGGACCTGCGGAGACCCAGTACTTC
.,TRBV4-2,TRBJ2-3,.,CASSPGGSSTDTQYF,TGTGCCAGCAGCCCAGGCGGGTCGAGCACAGATACGCAGTATTTT
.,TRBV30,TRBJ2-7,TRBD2,CAWSVWEGQYF,TGTGCCTGGAGTGTATGGGAGGGTCAGTACTTC
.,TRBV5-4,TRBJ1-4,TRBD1,CASSPGTGSFSEKLFF,TGTGCCAGCAGCCCCGGGACAGGAAGCTTCAGTGAAAAACTGTTTTTT
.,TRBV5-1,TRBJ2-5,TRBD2,CASSLVLAGEETQYF,TGCGCCAGCAGCTTGGTACTAGCGGGGGAAGAGACCCAGTACTTC
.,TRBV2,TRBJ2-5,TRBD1,CASSKDRSQETQYF,TGTGCCAGCAGTAAGGACAGGAGCCAAGAGACCCAGTACTTC
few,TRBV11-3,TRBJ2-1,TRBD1,CASSSRDRANEQFF,TGTGCCAGCAGCTCCCGGGACAGGGCCAATGAGCAGTTCTTC
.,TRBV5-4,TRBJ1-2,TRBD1,CASSWDRGNYGYTF,TGTGCCAGCAGCTGGGACAGGGGAAACTATGGCTACACCTTC
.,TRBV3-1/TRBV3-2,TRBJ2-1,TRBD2,CASSLYSGTTNNEQFF,TGTGCCAGCAGCTTATACAGCGGGACTACCAACAATGAGCAGTTCTTC
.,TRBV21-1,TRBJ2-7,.,CASSSREGLYEQYF,TGTGCCAGCAGCAGCCGGGAGGGCCTTTACGAGCAGTACTTC
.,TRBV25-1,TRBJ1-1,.,CASSAGDTSGTEAFF,TGTGCCAGCAGTGCGGGGGACACTTCGGGCACTGAAGCTTTCTTT
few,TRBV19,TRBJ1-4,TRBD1,CASSNPSGQGEKLFF,TGTGCCAGTAGTAACCCCTCTGGACAGGGTGAAAAACTGTTTTTT
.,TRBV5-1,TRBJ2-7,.,CASSWSGPYEQYF,TGCGCCAGCAGTTGGTCCGGGCCCTACGAGCAGTACTTC
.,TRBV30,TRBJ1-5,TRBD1,CAWSRDRDVTVHF,TGTGCCTGGAGCCGGGACAGGGATGTGACAGTACATTTT
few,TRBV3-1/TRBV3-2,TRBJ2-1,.,CASSYASSYNEQFF,TGTGCCAGCAGCTACGCGAGCTCCTACAATGAGCAGTTCTTC
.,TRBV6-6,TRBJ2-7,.,CASSLGYEQYF,TGTGCCAGCAGTTTAGGGTACGAGCAGTACTTC
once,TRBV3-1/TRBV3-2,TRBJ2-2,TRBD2,CASSRRTSGTTGELFF,TGTGCCAGCAGCCGTCGGACTAGCGGAACCACCGGGGAGCTGTTTTTT